This T cell receptor beta chain was found in a study of PD-L1 blockade in urothelial cancer (TCRdb year 2017). About the full investigation: Every patient began therapy at some point between 2014 and 2015 and was given atezolizumab 1,200 mg intravenously every 3 weeks. About nine tenths of the roughly 29 patients were identified as males with urothelial cancer of bladder origin, and a prior smoking history was reported by 18 of 29 patients. Under ten patients reached durable clinical benefit, while fewer than 25 patients did not. In the same patients, pretreatment tumors underwent whole exome sequencing and RNA sequencing in addition to TCR sequencing. Patients had an ECOG performance status of 0 or 1 and had received between 0 and 3 prior chemotherapy regimens. A median of about 140,000 T cells and 83,000 or so unique TCRs was obtained from blood samples, and a median clonality of roughly 0.082 was observed. Pretreatment blood TCR-seq was available for twenty-nine patients, at least one posttreatment blood collection was obtained for about 24 patients, and tumor TCR-seq was available for about 24 patients. The study, an exploratory multi-omic analysis, examined somatic, immune and clinical correlates of response to PD-L1 blockade with atezolizumab in urothelial cancer. Durable clinical benefit was defined as a progression-free survival longer than 6 months, and TCR features were additionally tested against progression-free survival and overall survival. Blood samples were analyzed at two time points: 3 weeks after treatment start (second dose) and 6 weeks after treatment start. TCR sequencing covered pretreatment tumor samples and matched, serially collected peripheral blood taken before and after atezolizumab treatment.

A total of 29 patients with locally advanced or metastatic urothelial carcinoma, treated at Memorial Sloan Kettering on a trial protocol, made up the cohort. Peripheral blood mononuclear cells were collected pretreatment and during treatment, at between 1 and 8 total time points per patient. The Qiagen DNeasy Blood extraction kit was used to purify genomic DNA from total PBMCs and from tumor samples. PBMCs were collected pretreatment and during treatment, and were isolated and stored as previously described. Details on this clone: Which antigen it targets is not known. No clone much larger than this one lies a single base away; base qualities are absent.

Synthetic TCR analog templates were spiked into each PCR to estimate absolute template abundance from read counts. Using the immunoSEQ assay, TCRbeta CDR3 regions were amplified from genomic DNA with bias-controlled V and J gene primers. Sequencing of rearranged TCRbeta segments was done at approximately 20X coverage. The authors' pipeline ran thus. Clustering was used to correct sequencing errors, and CDR3s were annotated against IMGT so that V, D and J genes could be assigned. Downstream analyses used only productive TCRbeta rearrangements and left out out-of-frame or stop-codon sequences. To compute clonality, Shannon entropy was normalized by the log of the number of unique productive sequences and then subtracted from one. Fisher's exact test with Benjamini-Hochberg correction, at a threshold of adjusted p below 0.01, was used to find clones that differed between time points or between blood and tumor. In its TCRdb copy, this immuneACCESS table keeps in-frame sequences only and misses some clones. Where compared with another copy, unresolved V genes explain less than half of these, and the others have no known cause. V, J and clone size were drawn from that table, and D and trimming were deduced from the DNA. This sample comprises fewer than 130,000 clones, under 85% of them detected only once. Of the sample, 2% to 2.5% is held by the ten largest clones.

General findings and caveats noted by the study authors: Improved progression-free and overall survival was associated with having pretreatment peripheral blood TCR clonality below the median. Because the sample size was small (n ≈ 29) and many exploratory analyses were performed, the results are intended to be hypothesis-generating. Patients with durable benefit showed greater expansion of tumor-associated TCR clones in peripheral blood 3 weeks after starting treatment (n = 22, p = 0.022).

The germline V gene encodes CDR1 LNHNV and CDR2 YYDKDF (reference sequence). V is clipped by 0 bases and J by 2 bases, and the sequence between their germline boundaries is 11 bases long. Including cysteine and phenylalanine, the CDR3 has 15 amino acids. Of all the DNA, just the CDR3 is kept, 45 bases in frame from base 1. The V and J segments used are TRBV15 and TRBJ2-7; TRBD2 is possibly the D segment (5 matching bases). The origin of this receptor is a man in his fifties or sixties with urothelial cancer. Sequencing was performed on PBMCs, taken around atezolizumab (anti-PD-L1) treatment. The CDR3 protein is CATSRDRDGTYEQYF. The nucleotides are TGTGCCACCAGCAGAGACCGAGACGGGACCTACGAGCAGTACTTC.